The entry below gives a single T cell receptor beta chain sequence along with its context. This CDR3 region has 13 residues. V lost 7 bases, J lost 2 bases, and 11 bases lay in between. Germline V gene data show CDR1 as SQVTM and CDR2 as ANQGSEA. The data derive from a study of patients and donors after allogeneic stem cell transplantation. A single record per CDR3 protein comes from TCRdb applying MiXCR to the RT-PCR reads. The data contain about 410,000 distinct CDR3 sequences, 16% of them singletons. Specimen: blood, either unsorted or a sorted T cell fraction (not recorded which). The TCR originated in a human donor who was either an allogeneic HSCT recipient or a stem cell or donor lymphocyte infusion donor (not recorded which). It is not recorded whose cells these are; they may come from a transplant donor. The V and J genes are TRBV29-1 and TRBJ2-2; either TRBD1 or TRBD2 may supply D (5 bases each). In DNA form, the CDR3 reads TGCAGCGGGGGTGGGGGAAACACCGGGGAGCTGTTTTTT. Its translation: CSGGGGNTGELFF.